The present T cell receptor beta chain was sequenced within a study of T cell responses to AZD1222 COVID-19 vaccine. Study results and caveats: It was only after the peak T cell response that any repertoires were sampled. Baseline testing showed seropositivity in only a handful of AZD1222 recipients. Donors in the cohort were predominantly white British and more often female, and clonal diversity was possibly underestimated.

Germline loops: CDR1 LNHDA, CDR2 SQIVND (reference sequence). The length of the CDR3 is 11 residues. Notes on this clone: The antigen is unknown.

Assay used: immunoSEQ multiplex PCR; TCRdb lists only in-frame clones, some missing. The data hold around 120,000 clones, with approximately 90% observed a single time. The chain joins TRBV19 to TRBJ2-2, with TRBD2 as a possible D gene (6 bases). This material consisted of peripheral blood, taken on day 0 of AZD1222 vaccination. The TCR was taken from an adult in good health. CDR3 nucleotides: TGTAAGGAGGGTAACACCGGGGAGCTGTTTTTT. It translates to CKEGNTGELFF.